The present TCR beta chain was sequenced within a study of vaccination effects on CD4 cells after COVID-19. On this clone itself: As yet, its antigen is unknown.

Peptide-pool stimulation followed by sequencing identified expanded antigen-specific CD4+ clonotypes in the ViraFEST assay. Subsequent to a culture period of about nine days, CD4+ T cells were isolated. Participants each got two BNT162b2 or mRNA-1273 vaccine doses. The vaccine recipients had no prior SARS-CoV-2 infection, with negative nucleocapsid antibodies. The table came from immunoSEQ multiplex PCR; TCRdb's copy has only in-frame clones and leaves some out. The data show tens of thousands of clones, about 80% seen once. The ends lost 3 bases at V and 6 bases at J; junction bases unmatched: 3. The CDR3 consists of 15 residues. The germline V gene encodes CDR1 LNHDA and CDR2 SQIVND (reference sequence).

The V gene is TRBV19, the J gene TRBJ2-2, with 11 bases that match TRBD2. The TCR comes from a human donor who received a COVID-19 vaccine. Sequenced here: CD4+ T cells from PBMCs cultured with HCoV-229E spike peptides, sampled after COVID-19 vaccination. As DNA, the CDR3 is TGTGCCAGTAGTATGGTAGCGGGGGGGCCCGGGGAGCTGTTTTTT. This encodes CASSMVAGGPGELFF.